This T cell receptor beta chain originates from a study of blood T cells in healthy people across ages. General observations from the study: Age advanced and TCR beta diversity per million T cells fell, roughly linearly. PBMCs were not sorted, which prevented a conclusive comparison of naive versus antigen-experienced cells.

This clonotype was found many times. Its antigen remains unknown. The CDR3 loop spans 15 amino acids. The V and J ends lost 4 bases and 3 bases respectively, with 14 bases between them. Germline V CDR1 and CDR2: LNHNV, YYDKDF (reference sequence). It was with a sample-barcoded 5' primer and a J-beta primer mix that a second PCR of roughly 6 to 11 cycles was run. The authors tagged each cDNA molecule using a template-switch adaptor with 12 random nucleotides. MiXCR was run by TCRdb on the 5' RACE reads, yielding one entry per CDR3 protein. The sample consists of approximately 960,000 distinct CDR3 sequences, 25% to 35% of them appearing once. These data were likewise used in another study, on T cells of mothers and their children.

The sequenced sample consisted of blood. This TCR came from a woman in her forties in good health. The chain recombines TRBV15 with TRBJ2-3, with D perhaps matching TRBD1 or TRBD2 (6 bases each). The CDR3 protein is CATSNVGGATDTQYF. As DNA, the CDR3 is TGTGCCACCAGCAATGTGGGGGGCGCGACAGATACGCAGTATTTT.